A single T cell receptor beta chain is shown here with its context. Trimming pared 4 bases from V and 3 bases from J, leaving 18 bases between. CDR3 length: 16 residues. Germline CDR1 and CDR2: SGDLS and YYNGEE. The entry originates in a study of OX40 agonist ivuxolimab in advanced cancers. Across the study: Aged roughly 23 to 80 with a mean of about 60 years, they were about 83% male. One hepatocellular carcinoma and two cutaneous melanoma patients partially responded.

The protocol was immunoSEQ multiplex PCR, while the TCRdb copy is restricted to in-frame clones and leaves out a portion. Of about 64,000 clones listed, approximately 78% are singletons. Anyone with autoimmune disease history or systemic immunosuppression was excluded. This TCR was sampled from an adult with an advanced solid tumor such as melanoma, head and neck, liver or kidney cancer. The sample consisted of CD4+ or CD8+ T cells sorted from blood, taken in a trial of the OX40 agonist ivuxolimab. V is TRBV9 and J is TRBJ2-3; the D gene could be TRBD1 or TRBD2 (5 bases each). CDR3 bases: TGTGCCAGCAGCTCCACCGGGACGGTCTTTACAGATACGCAGTATTTT. This translates into CASSSTGTVFTDTQYF. Based on the CDR3 plus reference TRBV9 and TRBJ2-3, the full variable domain is DSGVTQTPKHLITATGQRVTLRCSPRSGDLSVYWYQQSLDQGLQFLIQYYNGEERAKGNILERFSAQQFPDLHSELNLSSLELGDSALYFCASSSTGTVFTDTQYFGPGTRLTVL.